The 6 T cell receptor beta chains listed next were all sequenced from one sample in a study of T cell changes during pregnancy in multiple sclerosis. The data were produced by immunoSEQ multiplex PCR, yet TCRdb's version contains in-frame clones alone and is incomplete. Of tens of thousands of clones in the sample, about 90% are singletons; the top ten hold roughly 5.2%. The input for sequencing was peripheral blood, taken in the first trimester of pregnancy. These TCRs come from a female donor in good health, enrolled as a control in a pregnancy study.

The chain combines TRBV7-5 with TRBJ2-7; whether TRBD2, the table's D call, matches the DNA was not checked. TRBV7-5 is deemed a pseudogene. The CDR3 consists of 13 residues. The CDR3 bases are TGTGCCAGAAGGCCCAGGGAGGCCCACGAGCAGTACTTC. Its protein product is CARRPREAHEQYF.

The chain joins TRBV18 to TRBJ2-1; D unclear. The CDR3 covers 16 residues. The V and J ends lost 2 bases and 0 bases respectively, with 11 bases between them. Germline V lookup: CDR1 KGHSH, CDR2 LQKENI. The DNA for the CDR3 is TGTGCCAGCTCACCATTATCGAGGAGCTCCTACAATGAGCAGTTCTTC. It codes for CASSPLSRSSYNEQFF.

This chain uses TRBV2 with TRBJ2-7; 8 positions agree with TRBD2. Germline-derived CDR1 and CDR2 are SNHLY and FYNNEI. CDR3 length equals 16 residues. Trimming cost V 3 bases and J 4 bases; bases outside gene matches: 11. For the CDR3, the DNA is TGTGCCAGCAGTGACCGCCGGGGGGGGCGCGGGTACGAGCAGTACTTC. Translating it yields CASSDRRGGRGYEQYF.

The chain links TRBV4-3 to TRBJ2-2; possible D gene TRBD2, 5 bases. CDR1 and CDR2 from the germline V gene are LGHNA and YSLEER. The V gene lost 0 bases and the J gene lost 1 base, with 9 bases spanning the gap. The CDR3 has 16 amino acids. DNA for the CDR3: TGCGCCAGCAGCCAAGATCCGGCGGGGAACACCGGGGAGCTGTTTTTT. Its protein is CASSQDPAGNTGELFF.

The V call is TRBV5-1, the J call TRBJ2-7, with D perhaps TRBD2 (5 bases). The germline V gene encodes CDR1 SGHRS and CDR2 YFSETQ. The CDR3 is made up of 12 amino acids. V lost 0 bases and J lost 6, with 7 bases in between. The CDR3 DNA sequence: TGCGCCAGCAGCTTGGAGGCGGGCGAGCAGTACTTC. It encodes CASSLEAGEQYF.

The CDR3 bases are TGTGCCAGCAGCTTATCAGACTATGAGCAGTTCTTC. This sequence encodes CASSLSDYEQFF. This chain joins TRBV7-2 and TRBJ2-1; D remains unclear. The CDR3 is 12 residues long. Looked up from germline, CDR1 is SGHTA and CDR2 is FQGNSA. V was cut by 2 bases and J by 8 bases, with 7 bases left in between. The whole variable domain, remainder taken from reference TRBV7-2 and TRBJ2-1, is GAGVSQSPSNKVTEKGKDVELRCDPISGHTALYWYRQSLGQGLEFLIYFQGNSAPDKSGLPSDRFSAERTGGSVSTLTIQRTQQEDSAVYLCASSLSDYEQFFGPGTRLTVL.